This T cell receptor (beta chain) was retrieved from a study of cytomegalovirus exposure and HLA in healthy donors. Findings of the study overall: In a later analysis, a missense DCLRE1C variant was linked to TCR beta V- and J-gene trimming. DRB1 had the most TCR associations and HLA-C the fewest, a later analysis found, with rates varying by HLA locus.

PCR primers comprised 60 Vbeta and 13 Jbeta primers. Clones were sequenced by immunoSEQ multiplex PCR, and TCRdb holds only the in-frame ones, with some missing. The repertoire has over 100,000 clones, about 70% of them found once; the top ten carry approximately 9%. The CDR3 runs 15 residues. Trimming removed 4 bases from V and 4 bases from J; junction bases left unmatched: 8. Germline V gene data show CDR1 as LNHDA and CDR2 as SQIVND (reference sequence). About this clone itself: Its specificity is unknown.

Sequenced: PBMCs. This rearrangement joins TRBV19 to TRBJ2-3, with 7 bases aligning to TRBD1. The receptor's source is a man aged 25-45 years in good health and CMV-seropositive. The CDR3 region is CASSTTGVRADTQYF. The DNA for the CDR3 is TGTGCCAGTAGTACCACAGGGGTAAGGGCAGATACGCAGTATTTT.